This T cell receptor beta chain was sequenced during a study of cytomegalovirus exposure and HLA in healthy donors. Study background: A subsequent analysis stated that the 120 or so validation repertoires were run on the same platform as the roughly 670 first-cohort repertoires.

Study-wide results and caveats: As was reported, the classifier diagnosed cytomegalovirus status with high specificity and sensitivity. Altogether, 164 TCR beta chains were recorded as cytomegalovirus-associated.

The protocol was immunoSEQ multiplex PCR, while the TCRdb copy is restricted to in-frame clones and leaves out a portion. In the table there are 100,000 or so clones, about 88% of which are singletons. This clone was observed a few times. Its antigen remains unknown. Germline-derived CDR1 and CDR2 are MNHNS and SASEGT. V shed 4 bases, J shed 7 bases, and the junction held 9 bases outside the gene matches. The CDR3 runs to 14 residues. Input material: PBMCs. The chain has TRBV6-1 and TRBJ2-7; 8 bases fit TRBD1. This clonotype was obtained from a woman aged 18-30 years in good health and CMV-seropositive. CDR3 DNA: TGTGCCAGCAGTGCTGGACAGGGTCGGGAAGAGCAGTACTTC. Its translation is CASSAGQGREEQYF.